This passage covers 25 T cell receptor beta chains from one sample sequenced in a study of a mutant IDH1 vaccine in newly diagnosed glioma. Here immunoSEQ multiplex PCR was the method, and the copy in TCRdb shows in-frame clones only, minus some. The profile shows around 100,000 clones, almost 85% of them singletons. The time point denotes: baseline, week 1 (first vaccination visit). Treatment indicated: pre-vaccination baseline after standard-of-care therapy. This specimen consisted of PBMCs, obtained from a glioma patient treated with radiotherapy, temozolomide or both. These receptors were collected from a man aged 40-55 years with glioma. Some clones in this sample may be carry-over from other donors' samples.

V and J are TRBV7-9 and TRBJ1-3; 7 bases are a match to TRBD1. The CDR3 totals 16 residues. Germline lookup yields CDR1 SEHNR and CDR2 FQNEAQ (reference sequence). The V segment lost 7 bases and the J segment 0 bases; nucleotides outside the gene matches: 9. CDR3 loop: CASTSKQGHSGNTIYF. The CDR3 DNA sequence: TGTGCCAGCACCTCGAAACAGGGGCACTCTGGAAACACCATATATTTT.

This chain links TRBV4-2 with TRBJ2-7, with 16 bases fitting TRBD2. The CDR3 runs 18 residues. Germline CDR1 is LGHNA and CDR2 is YNFKEQ. The ends lost 6 bases at V and 2 bases at J; junction bases unmatched: 10. DNA for the CDR3: TGTGCCAGCAGACCGGCCGGGACTAGCGGGGGGGCGCCCTACGAGCAGTACTTC. It specifies CASRPAGTSGGAPYEQYF.

The chain links TRBV18 to TRBJ1-6; D gene uncertain. This CDR3 comprises 14 residues. Germline CDR1 KGHSH, CDR2 LQKENI. V lost 4 bases to trimming and J lost 10 bases, with 14 bases between them. The CDR3 DNA reads as TGTGCCAGCTCACGGGCGGAGACGGAATCACCCCTCCACTTT. Translating gives CASSRAETESPLHF. The whole variable domain, remainder taken from reference TRBV18 and TRBJ1-6, is NAGVMQNPRHLVRRRGQEARLRCSPMKGHSHVYWYRQLPEEGLKFMVYLQKENIIDESGMPKERFSAEFPKEGPSILRIQQVVRGDSAAYFCASSRAETESPLHFGNGTRLTVT.

This chain joins TRBV7-2 and TRBJ1-1; D ambiguous. Germline V gene sequence: CDR1 SGHTA, CDR2 FQGNSA. The CDR3 consists of 14 residues. Trimming removed 5 bases at V and 1 base at J, with 11 bases between. CDR3 in amino acids: CASSPPGRNTEAFF. The CDR3 coding sequence is TGTGCCAGCAGCCCCCCAGGCCGGAACACTGAAGCTTTCTTT.

The chain employs TRBV6-1 and TRBJ1-5, with 9 nucleotides matching TRBD1. The J segment lost 6 bases and the V segment lost 1 base, leaving 1 base of the junction unmatched. This CDR3 spans 14 amino acids. Germline lookup yields CDR1 MNHNS and CDR2 SASEGT. CDR3 coding DNA: TGTGCCAGCAGTGAAGGGACAGGGGCTCAGCCCCAGCATTTT. Its protein is CASSEGTGAQPQHF.

This clone appeared a single time. The chain links TRBV27 to TRBJ1-1; perhaps TRBD1 as D (5 bases). There are 13 residues in the CDR3. V lost 4 bases, J lost 5 bases, and 11 bases lay in between. Germline V gives CDR1 MNHEY, CDR2 SMNVEV (reference sequence). CDR3 sequence reads: CASSSRERTEAFF. DNA for the CDR3: TGTGCCAGCAGTTCCAGGGAGCGTACTGAAGCTTTCTTT.

This chain joins TRBV9 and TRBJ2-6, with 9 positions matching TRBD1. In germline, CDR1 is SGDLS, CDR2 YYNGEE. The CDR3 has 17 residues. V dropped 7 bases and J dropped 1; count of bases not matched to a gene: 9. CDR3 in amino acids: CASGRDREFSGANVLTF. The CDR3 bases are TGTGCCAGCGGACGGGACAGGGAATTTTCTGGGGCCAACGTCCTGACTTTC.

This rearrangement joins TRBV2 to TRBJ1-5, with 9 bases matching TRBD1. This CDR3 has 13 residues. V shed 6 bases and J 5 bases; nucleotides not matched to a gene: 2. Germline values: CDR1 SNHLY, CDR2 FYNNEI. DNA of the CDR3: TGTGCCAGCAGGGGACAGGGTCATCAGCCCCAGCATTTT. It is translated as CASRGQGHQPQHF.

The CDR3 spells CSGTKGTGGYNEQFF. In DNA form, the CDR3 reads TGCAGCGGTACGAAGGGGACAGGGGGCTACAATGAGCAGTTCTTC. The chain couples TRBV29-1 to TRBJ2-1, with TRBD1 identical over 11 bases. V lost 7 bases and J lost 3; bases outside the gene matches: 8. Looked up from germline, CDR1 is SQVTM and CDR2 is ANQGSEA. The CDR3 spans 15 residues.

The rearrangement links TRBV5-6 to TRBJ2-7; D remains ambiguous. CDR3 length: 16 residues. The V end lost 2 bases, the J end lost 1 base, and 16 bases lay between the germline ends. Germline V gene data show CDR1 as SGHDT and CDR2 as YYEEEE. The CDR3 nucleotides are TGTGCCAGCAGCTTAATGACGGAGTGGTCGTCCTACGAGCAGTACTTC. It translates to CASSLMTEWSSYEQYF.

The chain has TRBV5-1 and TRBJ2-2, with D possibly matching TRBD1 (6 bases). V was trimmed by 4 bases and J by 6 bases, leaving 13 bases between them. Per germline, CDR1 SGHRS and CDR2 YFSETQ. The CDR3 extends over 14 amino acids. This chain's CDR3 is CASSLAGVSGELFF. The CDR3 DNA reads TGCGCCAGCAGCCTTGCAGGGGTTTCCGGGGAGCTGTTTTTT.

The V and J genes are TRBV5-1 and TRBJ1-2; tentative D call: TRBD1 (5 bases). Trimming stripped 0 bases from V and 3 bases from J, with 12 bases between. From germline, CDR1 is SGHRS and CDR2 YFSETQ. This CDR3 is 15 amino acids long. Here the CDR3 reads CASSLAGVFDYGYTF. The CDR3, as DNA: TGCGCCAGCAGCTTGGCGGGGGTCTTTGACTATGGCTACACCTTC.

The gene calls are TRBV7-8 and TRBJ2-1; D gene uncertain. CDR3 length: 11 amino acids. Germline V gene lookup returns CDR1 SGHVS and CDR2 FQNEAQ. V lost 5 bases and J 10 bases, leaving 9 bases between the germline ends. Written as DNA, the CDR3 is TGTGCCAGCAGCCCCATCCGGGAGCAGTTCTTC. It translates to CASSPIREQFF.

This clone was observed a handful of times. The chain employs TRBV2 and TRBJ1-2, with a tentative D call TRBD1 (6 bases). There are 12 residues in the CDR3. Germline loops: CDR1 SNHLY, CDR2 FYNNEI. With 11 bases removed from V and 4 bases from J, the gap between germline ends came to 14 bases. CDR3 residues: CAARGQRYGYTF. Here the CDR3 DNA reads TGTGCCGCAAGAGGACAGCGCTATGGCTACACCTTC.

The chain combines TRBV10-2 with TRBJ1-2; TRBD1 matches 7 bases. This CDR3 contains 14 residues. The germline gives CDR1 WSHSY, CDR2 SAAADI. J lost 8 bases, V lost 0 bases, and 6 bases had no gene match. CDR3 nucleotides: TGCGCCAGCAGTGAGTCGAAACAGGGGCACGGCTACACCTTC. As protein: CASSESKQGHGYTF.

The chain recombines TRBV6-5 with TRBJ2-7; maybe TRBD1 (5 bases). Germline-derived CDR1 and CDR2 are MNHEY and SVGAGI. V was pared by 0 bases and J by 6 bases, with 9 bases between. The CDR3 is 13 residues long. This CDR3 is CASSYSRVAEQYF. CDR3 sequence (DNA): TGTGCCAGCAGTTACTCCAGGGTGGCCGAGCAGTACTTC.

The chain combines TRBV18 with TRBJ2-7; a possible D gene is TRBD1 (6 bases). This CDR3 contains 16 residues. Germline assignment: CDR1 KGHSH and CDR2 LQKENI. The ends were cut back, 2 bases at V and 4 bases at J, with 18 bases in the middle. The CDR3 is CASSPGGGEGHYEQYF. DNA of the CDR3: TGTGCCAGCTCACCAGGGGGCGGAGAAGGGCATTACGAGCAGTACTTC.

This sequence joins TRBV2 and TRBJ1-2; 10 nucleotides agree with TRBD1. The CDR3 is 14 amino acids. Germline V gene data show CDR1 as SNHLY and CDR2 as FYNNEI. The junction had 5 bases not matched to a gene; V was cut back by 6 bases and J by 4 bases. The CDR3: CASRLGQGGYGYTF. The CDR3 coding sequence is TGTGCCAGCAGACTAGGACAGGGGGGCTATGGCTACACCTTC.

CDR3: CASSLYGGLDGYTF. The CDR3 coding sequence is TGTGCCAGCAGCTTGTATGGGGGCCTGGATGGCTACACCTTC. This chain links TRBV5-8 with TRBJ1-2, with D maybe TRBD1 (6 bases). This CDR3 has 14 residues. V shed 1 base and J shed 6 bases, with 13 bases lying between them. The germline V gene has CDR1 SGHTS and CDR2 YDEGEE.

The chain combines TRBV10-1 with TRBJ2-7, with TRBD1 matching over 7 bases. The CDR3 contains 14 residues. The germline gives CDR1 WNHNN, CDR2 SYGVQD (reference sequence). Losses at the gene ends were 0 bases for V and 2 bases for J; bases not matched to a gene: 1. In DNA form, the CDR3 reads TGCGCCAGCAGTGAGTCCACAGGGGCCTACGAGCAGTACTTC. Its protein is CASSESTGAYEQYF.

This CDR3 is CASSLQGGIGYTF. The CDR3 nucleotides are TGCGCCAGCAGCTTGCAGGGGGGCATTGGCTACACCTTC. The genes are TRBV5-1 and TRBJ1-2; 7 nucleotides align to TRBD1. This CDR3 is built from 13 residues. V lost 1 base and J lost 7; bases outside the gene matches: 4. CDR1 and CDR2 (germline): SGHRS, YFSETQ.

This rearrangement joins TRBV7-6 to TRBJ1-2; D not resolved. The CDR3 covers 14 residues. Per germline, CDR1 SGHVS and CDR2 FNYEAQ. V lost 2 bases and J lost 4, with 11 bases in between. The chain's CDR3 is CASSLKSGTYGYTF. CDR3 DNA: TGTGCCAGCAGCTTAAAGTCCGGAACCTATGGCTACACCTTC.

The V and J genes are TRBV29-1 and TRBJ2-5, with TRBD1 matching 7 bases. The V and J ends lost 6 bases and 5 bases, in that order; junction bases with no gene match: 9. This CDR3 has 13 amino acids. Germline-derived CDR1 and CDR2 are SQVTM and ANQGSEA. As DNA, the CDR3 is TGCAGCGTCCACGAGGGGGCAGGGGAGACCCAGTACTTC. Translated: CSVHEGAGETQYF. Full variable domain (remainder filled in from reference TRBV29-1 and TRBJ2-5): SAVISQKPSRDICQRGTSLTIQCQVDSQVTMMFWYRQQPGQSLTLIATANQGSEATYESGFVIDKFPISRPNLTFSTLTVSNMSPEDSSIYLCSVHEGAGETQYFGPGTRLLVL.

The chain employs TRBV27 and TRBJ2-7; 14 nucleotides align to TRBD2. The V and J ends lost 4 bases and 4 bases, in that order; junction bases with no gene match: 6. This CDR3 comprises 16 residues. Germline V gives CDR1 MNHEY, CDR2 SMNVEV (reference sequence). DNA for the CDR3: TGTGCCAGCAGTTCCAGACTAGCGGGGGGGCTATACGAGCAGTACTTC. Its protein is CASSSRLAGGLYEQYF.

This chain uses TRBV6-1 with TRBJ1-2, with D hard to call. The CDR3 has 15 residues. CDR1 and CDR2 from the germline V gene are MNHNS and SASEGT. V was pared by 7 bases and J by 4 bases, with 19 bases between. The CDR3 region is CASTADGRQFYGYTF. CDR3 coding DNA: TGTGCCAGCACCGCGGATGGTCGGCAGTTCTATGGCTACACCTTC.